The 25 T cell receptor beta chains in this list originate from one sample, sequenced in a study of T cell responses to AZD1222 COVID-19 vaccine. Sequencing used immunoSEQ multiplex PCR; TCRdb keeps in-frame clones, though not all of them. The table lists 250,000 to 300,000 clones, around 92% of them singletons. The sample was peripheral blood, taken 28 days after the second AZD1222 dose. These TCRs come from an adult who received the AZD1222 COVID-19 vaccine.

Only one count was recorded for this clone. This chain links TRBV5-6 with TRBJ2-2, with D tentatively TRBD2 (5 bases). CDR1 and CDR2 from the germline V gene are SGHDT and YYEEEE. CDR3 size: 14 residues. The CDR3 reads CASRWGSETGELFF. CDR3 sequence (DNA): TGTGCTTCGCGGTGGGGTAGCGAAACCGGGGAGCTGTTTTTT.

The chain is built from TRBV27 and TRBJ1-2; D gene unclear. V shed 3 bases and J shed 7 bases, with 15 bases lying between them. This CDR3 is built from 14 residues. Germline V CDR1 and CDR2: MNHEY, SMNVEV (reference sequence). The CDR3 loop is CASSLTQQLIGYTF. CDR3 bases: TGTGCCAGCAGTTTGACCCAACAGTTAATTGGCTACACCTTC.

This rearrangement joins TRBV2 to TRBJ1-1; no clear D gene. The CDR3 has 12 residues. Germline CDR1 and CDR2: SNHLY and FYNNEI. Trimming removed 3 bases at V and 6 bases at J, with 8 bases between. CDR3 DNA sequence: TGTGCCAGCAGTGAGAATGGATCTGAAGCTTTCTTT. Translating gives CASSENGSEAFF.

The V call is TRBV7-9, the J call TRBJ1-4, with D uncertain. The length of the CDR3 is 14 residues. Trimming took off 5 bases at V and 7 bases at J, with 14 bases between the two ends. Germline V CDR1 and CDR2: SEHNR, FQNEAQ (reference sequence). Written as DNA, the CDR3 is TGTGCCAGCAGCCCGCCGAGTAAAGGTGAAAAACTGTTTTTT. Protein product: CASSPPSKGEKLFF.

The rearrangement uses TRBV13 and TRBJ2-5; 7 bases align to TRBD2. Germline CDR1 is PRHDT and CDR2 is FYEKMQ (reference sequence). V was clipped by 0 bases and J by 7 bases; unmatched bases: 8. This CDR3 comprises 15 residues. The CDR3 region is CASSLGAGDLGTQYF. CDR3 bases: TGTGCCAGCAGCTTAGGGGCGGGGGACTTGGGGACCCAGTACTTC. Complete variable domain (other parts from reference TRBV13 and TRBJ2-5): AAGVIQSPRHLIKEKRETATLKCYPIPRHDTVYWYQQGPGQDPQFLISFYEKMQSDKGSIPDRFSAQQFSDYHSELNMSSLELGDSALYFCASSLGAGDLGTQYFGPGTRLLVL.

This rearrangement joins TRBV27 to TRBJ2-3; D may match TRBD1 or TRBD2 (5 bases each). Germline V CDR1 and CDR2: MNHEY, SMNVEV (reference sequence). The CDR3 is 15 amino acids. V lost 3 bases, J lost 2 bases, and 12 bases lay in between. This CDR3 is CASSFRDGVTDTQYF. Here the CDR3 DNA reads TGTGCCAGCAGTTTCCGGGACGGAGTCACAGATACGCAGTATTTT.

The chain links TRBV11-3 to TRBJ2-2; possibly TRBD1 or TRBD2 for D (5 bases each). The V gene lost 5 bases and the J gene lost 4 bases, with 14 bases spanning the gap. Germline values: CDR1 SGHNT, CDR2 YENEEA. This CDR3 comprises 15 residues. CDR3 DNA: TGTGCCAGCAGCATCCTGGGACCGGGCACCGGGGAGCTGTTTTTT. Amino acid sequence: CASSILGPGTGELFF.

The V call is TRBV7-2, the J call TRBJ1-6; perhaps TRBD1 as D (6 bases). V was clipped by 5 bases and J by 7 bases, with 15 bases between them. CDR3 size: 15 residues. CDR1 SGHTA and CDR2 FQGNSA come from the germline V gene. CDR3 region: CASSLMDSSNSPLHF. Written as DNA, the CDR3 is TGTGCCAGCAGCCTAATGGACAGCTCCAATTCACCCCTCCACTTT.

V usage is TRBV5-4 and J usage is TRBJ1-1; 9 bases are shared with TRBD1. V lost 3 bases, J lost 10 bases, and 10 bases stayed unmatched. Germline assignment: CDR1 SGHNT and CDR2 YYREEE (reference sequence). CDR3 size: 14 residues. Here the CDR3 reads CASSYNGQGHRAFF. The CDR3 region has the DNA TGTGCCAGCAGCTACAACGGACAGGGGCATAGAGCTTTCTTT. The whole variable domain, filled in from reference TRBV5-4 and TRBJ1-1, reads ETGVTQSPTHLIKTRGQQVTLRCSSQSGHNTVSWYQQALGQGPQFIFQYYREEENGRGNFPPRFSGLQFPNYSSELNVNALELDDSALYLCASSYNGQGHRAFFGQGTRLTVV.

The rearrangement joins TRBV10-3 to TRBJ2-5; D is possibly TRBD1 or TRBD2 (5 bases each). Germline-derived CDR1 and CDR2 are ENHRY and SYGVKD. This CDR3 contains 14 residues. The V and J ends lost 4 bases and 1 base respectively, with 10 bases between them. Here the CDR3 DNA reads TGTGCCATCAGTGGGAGGCAGGGCCAAGAGACCCAGTACTTC. This translates into CAISGRQGQETQYF.

With regard to this clone: At one end the junction does not follow the germline gene, possibly because of a read error. V and J are TRBV20-1 and TRBJ2-3; the D gene is possibly TRBD1 (5 bases). The CDR3 length is 11 residues. Germline assignment: CDR1 DFQATT and CDR2 SNEGSKA (reference sequence). As DNA, the CDR3 is TGCAGTGCTGGAGACAGATATACGCAGTATTTT. Protein sequence: CSAGDRYTQYF.

The rearrangement uses TRBV29-1 and TRBJ1-5; tentative D call: TRBD1 (5 bases). Germline values: CDR1 SQVTM, CDR2 ANQGSEA. Trimming shortened V by 6 bases and J by 2 bases, and 11 bases separated the two germline ends. The CDR3 is made up of 13 amino acids. The CDR3 DNA reads as TGCAGCGTCACAGGTAATCGCAATCAGCCCCAGCATTTT. Protein: CSVTGNRNQPQHF.

The rearrangement joins TRBV6-6 to TRBJ2-7; no clear D gene. Germline values: CDR1 MNHNY, CDR2 SVGAGI (reference sequence). V was cut by 2 bases and J by 6 bases, with 8 bases left in between. The CDR3 runs to 12 residues. The CDR3: CASSYKGSEQYF. CDR3 DNA sequence: TGTGCCAGCAGTTACAAGGGCAGCGAGCAGTACTTC.

The chain employs TRBV7-8 and TRBJ2-7; 7 bases map to TRBD1. V lost 5 bases, J lost 2 bases, and 6 bases stayed unmatched. Germline loops: CDR1 SGHVS, CDR2 FQNEAQ. The CDR3 runs to 14 residues. Here the CDR3 DNA reads TGTGCCAGCAGCCTGCGAGACAGGGCCTACGAGCAGTACTTC. Protein product: CASSLRDRAYEQYF.

J is TRBJ1-1 and V is TRBV20-1; no definite D call. The CDR3 totals 11 residues. CDR1 and CDR2 from the germline V gene are DFQATT and SNEGSKA (reference sequence). The CDR3 sequence: CRAGTNTEAFF. CDR3 DNA: TGCAGGGCGGGTACAAACACTGAAGCTTTCTTT.

This sequence joins TRBV6-5 and TRBJ2-5; the match to TRBD2 covers 8 bases. The CDR3 consists of 14 residues. The germline V gene encodes CDR1 MNHEY and CDR2 SVGAGI. V lost 0 bases, J lost 4 bases, and 1 base stayed unmatched. The CDR3, as DNA: TGTGCCAGCAGTTACTCCGGGGGGGGAGAGACCCAGTACTTC. Translating gives CASSYSGGGETQYF.

The chain links TRBV6-5 to TRBJ2-4, with D perhaps matching TRBD1 or TRBD2 (6 bases each). V dropped 8 bases and J dropped 3 bases, with 14 bases sitting between them. The CDR3 has 14 amino acids. Germline V CDR1 and CDR2: MNHEY, SVGAGI. The DNA for the CDR3 is TGTGCCAGCTCTGGCAGGGGAGGCAAAAACATTCAGTACTTC. Its translation: CASSGRGGKNIQYF.

J is TRBJ2-4 and V is TRBV4-1; 13 nucleotides align to TRBD2. The germline V gene encodes CDR1 MGHRA and CDR2 YSYEKL. V dropped 0 bases and J dropped 3; count of bases not matched to a gene: 11. The CDR3 sequence is 20 residues long. The CDR3 DNA reads TGCGCCAGCAGCCAAGATCTTAGGGGACTAGCGGGACAGAGCAAAAACATTCAGTACTTC. As protein: CASSQDLRGLAGQSKNIQYF.

The chain employs TRBV5-1 and TRBJ1-6; 7 bases are a match to TRBD1. CDR3 size: 15 residues. V shed 0 bases, J shed 8 bases, and the junction held 5 bases outside the gene matches. Looked up from germline, CDR1 is SGHRS and CDR2 is YFSETQ. The CDR3 loop reads CASSLGPTGDSPLHF. In DNA form, the CDR3 reads TGCGCCAGCAGCTTGGGGCCTACAGGGGATTCACCCCTCCACTTT.

The CDR3 sequence is CASSLAGGYTEAFF. The CDR3, as DNA: TGTGCCAGCAGCTTAGCGGGGGGTTACACTGAAGCTTTCTTT. This chain connects TRBV7-9 to TRBJ1-1, with D maybe TRBD1 (5 bases). CDR3 length: 14 amino acids. CDR1 is SEHNR and CDR2 is FQNEAQ in the germline V gene (reference sequence). Trimming took off 0 bases at V and 3 bases at J, with 8 bases between the two ends.

This rearrangement joins TRBV9 to TRBJ2-7, with 9 bases that match TRBD2. CDR3 length: 14 residues. CDR1 is SGDLS, CDR2 YYNGEE, per germline. Unmatched junction bases numbered 4, after V lost 0 bases and J lost 6 bases. The CDR3 reads CASSVEAGGGEQYF. DNA for the CDR3: TGTGCCAGCAGCGTAGAAGCGGGGGGCGGCGAGCAGTACTTC.

CDR3 DNA sequence: TGTGCCAGCAGCCGAACCGACACTAGCGGGGACCCCTACGAGCAGTACTTC. Residues: CASSRTDTSGDPYEQYF. This chain joins TRBV4-2 and TRBJ2-7; 10 bases line up with TRBD2. Germline V CDR1 and CDR2: LGHNA, YNFKEQ. Unmatched junction bases numbered 11, after V lost 4 bases and J lost 2 bases. CDR3 length equals 17 residues.

The rearrangement links TRBV5-1 to TRBJ2-7; TRBD2 agrees at 11 bases. Germline CDR1 SGHRS, CDR2 YFSETQ. CDR3 length: 17 amino acids. V gave up 4 bases and J gave up 3 bases; unmatched junction bases: 12. CDR3 amino acids: CASSPGGLAGGSYEQYF. CDR3 bases: TGCGCCAGCAGCCCAGGCGGCCTAGCGGGAGGAAGCTACGAGCAGTACTTC.

V gene TRBV19 combines with J gene TRBJ2-2; D is tentatively TRBD1 or TRBD2 (5 bases each). This CDR3 has 18 residues. Deletions cut 4 bases from V and 0 bases from J, with 18 bases between. The germline V gene has CDR1 LNHDA and CDR2 SQIVND (reference sequence). CDR3 DNA: TGTGCCAGTAGTAGGTTTAAATGGGGACGGCCGAACACCGGGGAGCTGTTTTTT. It encodes CASSRFKWGRPNTGELFF.

The V call is TRBV27, the J call TRBJ1-4; 7 bases agree with TRBD1. J was trimmed by 5 bases and V by 6 bases; bases with no gene match: 6. Germline CDR1 and CDR2: MNHEY and SMNVEV (reference sequence). The CDR3 contains 14 residues. The DNA of the CDR3 is TGTGCCAGCAGCCACAGGGGTCCCAATGAAAAACTGTTTTTT. Translation gives CASSHRGPNEKLFF.